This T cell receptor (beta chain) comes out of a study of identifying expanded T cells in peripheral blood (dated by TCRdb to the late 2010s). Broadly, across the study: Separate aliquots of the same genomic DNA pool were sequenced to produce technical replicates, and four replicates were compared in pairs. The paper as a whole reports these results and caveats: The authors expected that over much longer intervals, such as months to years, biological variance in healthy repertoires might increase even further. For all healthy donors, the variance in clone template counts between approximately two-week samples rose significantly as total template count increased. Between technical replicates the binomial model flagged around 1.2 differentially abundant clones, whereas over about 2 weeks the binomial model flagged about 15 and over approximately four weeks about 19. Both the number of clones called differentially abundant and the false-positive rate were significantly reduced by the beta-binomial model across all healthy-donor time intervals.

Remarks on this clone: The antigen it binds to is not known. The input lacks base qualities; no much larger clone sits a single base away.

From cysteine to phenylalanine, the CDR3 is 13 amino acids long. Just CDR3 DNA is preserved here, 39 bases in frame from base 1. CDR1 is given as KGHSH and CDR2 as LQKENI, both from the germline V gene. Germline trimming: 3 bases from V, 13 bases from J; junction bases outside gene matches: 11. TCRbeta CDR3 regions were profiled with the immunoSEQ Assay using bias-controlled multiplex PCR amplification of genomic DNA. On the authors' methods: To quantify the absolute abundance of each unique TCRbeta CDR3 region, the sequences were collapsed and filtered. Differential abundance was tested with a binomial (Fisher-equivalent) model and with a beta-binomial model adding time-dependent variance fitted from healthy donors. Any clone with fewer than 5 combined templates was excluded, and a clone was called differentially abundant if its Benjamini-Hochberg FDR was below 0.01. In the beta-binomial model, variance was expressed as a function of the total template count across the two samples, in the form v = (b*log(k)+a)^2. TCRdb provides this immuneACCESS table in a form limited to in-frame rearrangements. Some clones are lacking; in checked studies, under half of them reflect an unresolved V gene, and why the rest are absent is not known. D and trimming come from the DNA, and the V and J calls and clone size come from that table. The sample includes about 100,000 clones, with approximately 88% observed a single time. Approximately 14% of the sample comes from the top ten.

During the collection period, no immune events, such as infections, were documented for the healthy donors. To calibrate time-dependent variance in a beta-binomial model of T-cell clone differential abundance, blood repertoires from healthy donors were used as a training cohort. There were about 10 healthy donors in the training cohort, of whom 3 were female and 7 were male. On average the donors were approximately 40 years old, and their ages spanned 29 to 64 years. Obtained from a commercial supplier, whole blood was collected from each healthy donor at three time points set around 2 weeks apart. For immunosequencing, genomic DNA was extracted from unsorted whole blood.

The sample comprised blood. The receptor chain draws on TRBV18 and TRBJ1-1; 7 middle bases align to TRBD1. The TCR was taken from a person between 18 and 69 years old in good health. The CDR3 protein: CASSPRNDRADFF. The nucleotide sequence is TGTGCCAGCTCACCCCGGAATGACAGGGCCGATTTCTTT.